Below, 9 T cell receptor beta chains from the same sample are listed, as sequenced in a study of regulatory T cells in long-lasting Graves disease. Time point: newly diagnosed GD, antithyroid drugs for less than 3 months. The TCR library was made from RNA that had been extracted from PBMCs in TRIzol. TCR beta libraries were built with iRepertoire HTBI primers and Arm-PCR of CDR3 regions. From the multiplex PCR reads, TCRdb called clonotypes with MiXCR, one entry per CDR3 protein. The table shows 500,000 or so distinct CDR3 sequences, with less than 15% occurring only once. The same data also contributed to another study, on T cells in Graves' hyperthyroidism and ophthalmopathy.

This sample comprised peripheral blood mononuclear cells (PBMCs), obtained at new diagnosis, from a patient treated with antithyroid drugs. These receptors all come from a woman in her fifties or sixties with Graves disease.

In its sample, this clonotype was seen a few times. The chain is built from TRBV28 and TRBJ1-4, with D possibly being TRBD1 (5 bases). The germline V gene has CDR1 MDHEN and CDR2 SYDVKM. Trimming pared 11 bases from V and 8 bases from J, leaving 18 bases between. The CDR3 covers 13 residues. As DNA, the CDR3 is TGTGCCCATGGAGGGGACGGGCAAGAAAAACTGTTTTTT. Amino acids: CAHGGDGQEKLFF.

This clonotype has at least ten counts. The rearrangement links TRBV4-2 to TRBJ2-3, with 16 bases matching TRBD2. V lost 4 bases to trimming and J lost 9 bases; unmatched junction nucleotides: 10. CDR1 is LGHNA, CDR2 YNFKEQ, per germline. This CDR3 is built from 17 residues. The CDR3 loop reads CASSPEGLAGGEGTQYF. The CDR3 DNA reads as TGTGCCAGCAGCCCGGAGGGACTAGCGGGAGGGGAGGGAACGCAGTATTTT.

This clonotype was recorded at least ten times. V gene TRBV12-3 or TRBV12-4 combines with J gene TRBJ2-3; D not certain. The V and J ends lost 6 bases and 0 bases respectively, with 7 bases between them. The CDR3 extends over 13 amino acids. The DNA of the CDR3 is TGTGCCAGCAGGACCGTTAGCACAGATACGCAGTATTTT. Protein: CASRTVSTDTQYF.

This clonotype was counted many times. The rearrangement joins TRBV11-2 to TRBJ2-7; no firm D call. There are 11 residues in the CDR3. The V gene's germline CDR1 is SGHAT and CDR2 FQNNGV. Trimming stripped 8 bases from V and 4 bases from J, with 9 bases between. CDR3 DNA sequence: TGTGCCAGCTGGGTAGGATACGAGCAGTACTTC. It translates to CASWVGYEQYF.

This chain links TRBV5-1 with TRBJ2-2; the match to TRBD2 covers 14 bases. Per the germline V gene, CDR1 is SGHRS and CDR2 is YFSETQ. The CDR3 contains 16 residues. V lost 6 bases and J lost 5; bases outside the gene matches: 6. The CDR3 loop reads CASKPGLAGVTGELFF. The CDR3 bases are TGCGCCAGCAAACCGGGACTAGCGGGAGTAACCGGGGAGCTGTTTTTT.

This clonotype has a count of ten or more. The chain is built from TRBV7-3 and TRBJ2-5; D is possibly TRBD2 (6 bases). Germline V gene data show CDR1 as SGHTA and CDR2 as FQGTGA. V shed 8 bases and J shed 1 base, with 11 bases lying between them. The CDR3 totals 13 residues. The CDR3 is CASRDGSQETQYF. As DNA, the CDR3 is TGTGCCAGCCGGGACGGGAGCCAAGAGACCCAGTACTTC.

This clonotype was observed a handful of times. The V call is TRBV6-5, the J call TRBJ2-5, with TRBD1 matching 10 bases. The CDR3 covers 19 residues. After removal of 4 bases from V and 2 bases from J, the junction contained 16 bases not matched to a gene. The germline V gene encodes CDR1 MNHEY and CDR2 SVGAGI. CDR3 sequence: CASSSQPGQGLEGQETQYF. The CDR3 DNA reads TGTGCCAGCAGTTCCCAACCGGGACAGGGGCTTGAGGGACAAGAGACCCAGTACTTC.

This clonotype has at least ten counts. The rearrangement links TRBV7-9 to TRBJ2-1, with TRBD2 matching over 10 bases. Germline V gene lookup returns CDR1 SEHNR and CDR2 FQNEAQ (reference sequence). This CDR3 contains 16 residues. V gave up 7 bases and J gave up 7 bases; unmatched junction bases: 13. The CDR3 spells CASNKRAGGRVNEQFF. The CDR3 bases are TGTGCCAGCAACAAACGAGCGGGAGGGCGGGTAAATGAGCAGTTCTTC.

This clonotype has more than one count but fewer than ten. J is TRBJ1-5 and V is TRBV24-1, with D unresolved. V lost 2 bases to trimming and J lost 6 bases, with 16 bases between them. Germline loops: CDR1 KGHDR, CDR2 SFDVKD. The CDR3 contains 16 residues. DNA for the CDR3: TGTGCCACCAGTGATTCCCAAGGTGGCAGAAGTCAGCCCCAGCATTTT. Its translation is CATSDSQGGRSQPQHF.